Included here is one T cell receptor (beta chain) sequence, with context. The J segment lost 14 bases and the V segment lost 6 bases, leaving 8 bases of the junction unmatched. The CDR3 consists of 13 residues. The germline V gene encodes CDR1 MNHEY and CDR2 SVGAGI. These data are taken from a study of blood T cell repertoires in COVID-19. The method was immunoSEQ multiplex PCR; TCRdb's version includes in-frame clones alone and lacks a portion of them. The sample comprises fewer than 400,000 clones, around nine tenths of which are singletons, and roughly a tenth rests with the top ten. What the recovered Cohort 3 donors had was two negative PCRs, clearance, or symptom resolution.

V and J are TRBV6-5 and TRBJ1-3; 12 bases line up with TRBD1. The sequencing input was PBMCs or T cells enriched from blood (not recorded which). This clonotype was sampled from a woman between 50 and 59 years old who had recovered from COVID-19. This CDR3 reads CASSRGQGAILYF. CDR3 bases: TGTGCCAGCAGCCGGGGACAGGGGGCGATCTTATATTTT.